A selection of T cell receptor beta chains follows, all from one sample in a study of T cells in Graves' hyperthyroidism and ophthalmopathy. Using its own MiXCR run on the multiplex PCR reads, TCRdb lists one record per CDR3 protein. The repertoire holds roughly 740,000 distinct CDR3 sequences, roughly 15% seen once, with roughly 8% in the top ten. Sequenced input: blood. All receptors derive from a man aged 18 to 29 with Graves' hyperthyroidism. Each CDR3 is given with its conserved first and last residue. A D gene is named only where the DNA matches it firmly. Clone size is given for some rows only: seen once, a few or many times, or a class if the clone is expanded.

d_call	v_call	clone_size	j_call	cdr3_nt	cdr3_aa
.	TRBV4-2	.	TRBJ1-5	TGTGCCAGCAGCCACGCACAGGGTGAAGAGCCCCAGCATTTT	CASSHAQGEEPQHF
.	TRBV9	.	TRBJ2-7	TGTGCCAGCAGCGTAGAGGGCAGATCCTACGAGCAGTACTTC	CASSVEGRSYEQYF
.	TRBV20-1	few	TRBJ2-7	TGCAGTGCTAGGCATGGGGCTGACTTCCAGCAGTACTTC	CSARHGADFQQYF
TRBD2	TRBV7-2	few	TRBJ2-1	TGTGCCAGCAGCCCCCGGGTAGCGGGAGGGTACAATGAGCAGTTCTTC	CASSPRVAGGYNEQFF
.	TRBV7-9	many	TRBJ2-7	TGTGCCAGCATCCCGACCGAAACGTCCTCCTACGAGCAGTACTTC	CASIPTETSSYEQYF
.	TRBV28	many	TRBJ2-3	TGTGCCAGCAGTTTCAGGACAGATACGCAGTATTTT	CASSFRTDTQYF
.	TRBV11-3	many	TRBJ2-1	TGTGCCAGCAGCTTACCCACGAGGCTTTACAATGAGCAGTTCTTC	CASSLPTRLYNEQFF
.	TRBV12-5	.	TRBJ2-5	TGTGCTAGTGGTTTGGTACCAGGGCGAGAGACCCAGTACTTC	CASGLVPGRETQYF
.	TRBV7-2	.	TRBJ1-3	TGTGCCAGCAGCTTGTCTCGGGTAGCTGGAAACACCATATATTTT	CASSLSRVAGNTIYF
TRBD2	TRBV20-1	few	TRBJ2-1	TGCAGTGCTAGAGATAGGGAGGCGCCGGGACTATCCTACAATGAGCAGTTCTTC	CSARDREAPGLSYNEQFF
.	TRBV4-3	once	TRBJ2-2	TGCGCCAGCAGCCAGATCGAGACTAACAGGATGAACGCCGGGGAGCTGTTTTTT	CASSQIETNRMNAGELFF
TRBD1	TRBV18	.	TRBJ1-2	TGTGCCAGCTCGCCGGCTTTGGACAGGAACTATGGCTACACCTTC	CASSPALDRNYGYTF
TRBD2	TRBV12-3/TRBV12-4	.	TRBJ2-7	TGTGCCAGCAGTTCACTAGCGGGAGGAAACGAGCAGTACTTC	CASSSLAGGNEQYF
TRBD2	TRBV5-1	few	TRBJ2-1	TGCGCCAGCAGCTGGACTAGCGGGAGCAATGAGCAGTTCTTC	CASSWTSGSNEQFF
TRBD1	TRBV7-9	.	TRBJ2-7	TGTGCCAGCAGCCCCCGACAGGGGGAAGTCTACGAGCAGTACTTC	CASSPRQGEVYEQYF
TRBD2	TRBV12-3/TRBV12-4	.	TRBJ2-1	TGTGCCAGCAGTTTATTACGCGGGAGCAATGAGCAGTTCTTC	CASSLLRGSNEQFF
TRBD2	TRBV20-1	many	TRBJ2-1	TGCAGTTTTCGACCGAGACTAGCGGGAGCTGGCAATGAGCAGTTCTTC	CSFRPRLAGAGNEQFF
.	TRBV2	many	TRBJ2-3	TGTGCCAGCAGAAGGGACTTGACTCGCACAGATACGCAGTATTTT	CASRRDLTRTDTQYF
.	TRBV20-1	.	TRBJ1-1	TGCAGTGCTAGTTCCCTCGCGGGACTAACTGAAGCTTTCTTT	CSASSLAGLTEAFF
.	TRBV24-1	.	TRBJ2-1	TGTGCCACCAGTTCATCAAACAATGAGCAGTTCTTC	CATSSSNNEQFF
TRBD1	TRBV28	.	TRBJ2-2	TGTGCCAGCAGTGTATGGACAGGGGGCGCGTCAGGGGAGCTGTTTTTT	CASSVWTGGASGELFF
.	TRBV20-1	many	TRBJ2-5	TGCAGTGCTAGAGATCTGAGGGGAGGAGAGACCCAGTACTTC	CSARDLRGGETQYF
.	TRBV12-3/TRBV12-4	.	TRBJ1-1	TGTGCCAGCAGTACACAGGGTTCCAGCACTGAAGCTTTCTTT	CASSTQGSSTEAFF
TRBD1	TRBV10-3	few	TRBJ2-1	TGTGCCCATGGACGGGACAGGGGATACAATGAGCAGTTCTTC	CAHGRDRGYNEQFF
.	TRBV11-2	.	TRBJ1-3	TGTGCCAGCAGCTTAGGACAGGTTAACTCTGGAAACACCATATATTTT	CASSLGQVNSGNTIYF
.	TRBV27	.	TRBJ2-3	TGTGCCAGCAGACCTCCGGGACCCCCCGCTACGCAGTATTTT	CASRPPGPPATQYF
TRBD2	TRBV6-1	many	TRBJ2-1	TGTGCCAGCAGTCAATTTCGGGAGGGCCGAGTGGATGAGCAGTTCTTC	CASSQFREGRVDEQFF